These 20 T cell receptor beta chains came from one sample sequenced in a study of blood T cells in healthy people across ages. It was with a sample-barcoded 5' primer and a J-beta primer mix that a second PCR of about 6 to 11 cycles was run. TCRdb called the 5' RACE reads again in MiXCR, with one record for every CDR3 protein. The sample records roughly 680,000 distinct CDR3 sequences, around 48% being singletons. Material: blood. Receptors originate from a woman aged 60 to 75 in good health.

The CDR3: CSARKADYGYTF. CDR3 DNA: TGCAGTGCTAGAAAGGCGGATTATGGCTACACCTTC. J is TRBJ1-2 and V is TRBV20-1, with unresolved D. The CDR3 totals 12 residues. Germline values: CDR1 DFQATT, CDR2 SNEGSKA (reference sequence). Deletions cut 2 bases from V and 5 bases from J, with 9 bases between.

The chain links TRBV4-2 to TRBJ2-6, with D perhaps being TRBD1 or TRBD2 (5 bases each). This CDR3 comprises 15 residues. The V gene lost 4 bases and the J gene lost 4 bases, with 11 bases spanning the gap. Germline V gene data show CDR1 as LGHNA and CDR2 as YNFKEQ. CDR3 sequence reads: CASSPGTTGANVLTF. CDR3 sequence (DNA): TGTGCCAGCAGCCCCGGGACCACCGGGGCCAACGTCCTGACTTTC.

The rearrangement links TRBV15 to TRBJ2-7; 7 bases fit TRBD1. CDR3 size: 14 residues. Germline trimming cut 3 bases from V and 4 bases from J; bases unmatched to any gene: 6. Germline loops: CDR1 LNHNV, CDR2 YYDKDF (reference sequence). CDR3 amino acids: CATSSRDREYEQYF. In DNA form, the CDR3 reads TGTGCCACCAGCAGCCGGGACAGAGAGTACGAGCAGTACTTC.

The chain uses TRBV7-9 and TRBJ1-1, with D tentatively TRBD1 (5 bases). Trimming removed 7 bases from V and 2 bases from J, with 14 bases in between. Germline loops: CDR1 SEHNR, CDR2 FQNEAQ (reference sequence). This CDR3 is built from 14 residues. This CDR3 is CASIVGGGNTEAFF. For the CDR3, the DNA is TGTGCCAGCATCGTTGGCGGGGGAAACACTGAAGCTTTCTTT.

The J gene is TRBJ1-6, the V gene TRBV7-8, with a weak D call TRBD1 (5 bases). The germline V gene has CDR1 SGHVS and CDR2 FQNEAQ. This CDR3 spans 19 amino acids. V lost 6 bases, J lost 0 bases, and 21 bases lay in between. The CDR3 DNA sequence: TGTGCCAGCAGACTAGGGGCCCCGAACCTCAGCTCCTATAATTCACCCCTCCACTTT. It specifies CASRLGAPNLSSYNSPLHF.

This chain uses TRBV9 with TRBJ2-1; possibly TRBD2 for D (5 bases). CDR1 and CDR2 from the germline V gene are SGDLS and YYNGEE. The CDR3 has 15 amino acids. V was trimmed by 0 bases and J by 2 bases, leaving 9 bases between them. CDR3 sequence: CASSVGAETYNEQFF. In DNA form, the CDR3 reads TGTGCCAGCAGCGTAGGAGCGGAAACCTACAATGAGCAGTTCTTC. Variable domain in full (rest from reference TRBV9 and TRBJ2-1): DSGVTQTPKHLITATGQRVTLRCSPRSGDLSVYWYQQSLDQGLQFLIQYYNGEERAKGNILERFSAQQFPDLHSELNLSSLELGDSALYFCASSVGAETYNEQFFGPGTRLTVL.

V usage is TRBV4-2 and J usage is TRBJ2-3; 7 positions agree with TRBD1. CDR1 is LGHNA, CDR2 YNFKEQ, per germline. Trimming at V came to 0 bases and at J to 2 bases, leaving 5 bases not matched to a gene. The CDR3 consists of 16 residues. CDR3 sequence reads: CASSQEGQPPTDTQYF. CDR3 DNA sequence: TGTGCCAGCAGCCAAGAGGGACAGCCGCCCACAGATACGCAGTATTTT.

This clonotype was seen a handful of times. One end of the junction fails to match germline, which may point to a read error. The chain recombines TRBV2 with TRBJ2-3; 7 nucleotides align to TRBD1. This CDR3 spans 16 amino acids. Germline V gene sequence: CDR1 SNHLY, CDR2 FYNNEI. CDR3 nucleotide sequence: TGTGCCAGCAGCGAAGACAGGGCGAACCCCACAGATACGCAGTATTTT. Translated, it gives CASSEDRANPTDTQYF.

V and J are TRBV16 and TRBJ2-5, with D unclear. CDR3 length: 14 amino acids. Trimming stripped 4 bases from V and 0 bases from J, with 9 bases between. The germline gives CDR1 KGHSY, CDR2 FQNENV. CDR3 nucleotides: TGTGCCAGCAGCCGGTACAGCAACCAAGAGACCCAGTACTTC. As protein: CASSRYSNQETQYF.

This CDR3 reads CASSAHGPGAYEQYF. The CDR3 DNA is TGTGCCAGCAGCGCACACGGCCCTGGGGCCTACGAGCAGTACTTC. This chain links TRBV9 with TRBJ2-7; no definite D call. CDR3 size: 15 residues. Germline CDR1 and CDR2: SGDLS and YYNGEE. The germline V and J ends were trimmed by 3 bases and 2 bases, with 15 bases remaining between them. Full variable domain (rest looked up from reference TRBV9 and TRBJ2-7): DSGVTQTPKHLITATGQRVTLRCSPRSGDLSVYWYQQSLDQGLQFLIQYYNGEERAKGNILERFSAQQFPDLHSELNLSSLELGDSALYFCASSAHGPGAYEQYFGPGTRLTVT.

Many counts were recorded for this clonotype. The chain recombines TRBV25-1 with TRBJ2-3; unclear D gene. V was trimmed by 3 bases and J by 4 bases, leaving 5 bases between them. The CDR3 has 12 amino acids. Per the germline V gene, CDR1 is MGHDK and CDR2 is SYGVNS. The chain's CDR3 is CASSDYADTQYF. Here the CDR3 DNA reads TGTGCCAGCAGTGACTATGCAGATACGCAGTATTTT.

This clonotype was counted only a few times. The CDR3 bases are TGTGCCAGCAGAAAAGCAGGGAGCCCCTACAATGAGCAGTTCTTC. This encodes CASRKAGSPYNEQFF. This rearrangement joins TRBV6-6 to TRBJ2-1; D may match TRBD1 or TRBD2 (5 bases each). V was cut by 6 bases and J by 2 bases, with 14 bases left in between. This CDR3 comprises 15 residues. In germline, CDR1 is MNHNY, CDR2 SVGAGI (reference sequence).

The V and J genes are TRBV12-3 or TRBV12-4 and TRBJ1-4, with a tentative D call TRBD1 (5 bases). The V and J ends lost 5 bases and 8 bases respectively, with 15 bases between them. This CDR3 is 14 amino acids long. Here the CDR3 DNA reads TGTGCCAGCAGTCCCGGGGGGAACGTCGAAAAACTGTTTTTT. This gives the protein CASSPGGNVEKLFF.

The chain combines TRBV6-6 with TRBJ1-1, with D unresolved. The V and J ends lost 6 bases and 4 bases respectively, with 12 bases between them. Per the germline V gene, CDR1 is MNHNY and CDR2 is SVGAGI (reference sequence). This CDR3 is 13 amino acids long. DNA of the CDR3: TGTGCCAGCAGGTGGACGCTTAGCACTGAAGCTTTCTTT. Translated: CASRWTLSTEAFF.

The sample holds a few counts of this clonotype. This sequence joins TRBV20-1 and TRBJ2-3; D is ambiguous. V lost 3 bases, J lost 4 bases, and 11 bases lay in between. Germline loops: CDR1 DFQATT, CDR2 SNEGSKA (reference sequence). The CDR3 has 13 residues. CDR3 in DNA: TGCAGTGCTAGGTTGGCCCAGCCAGATACGCAGTATTTT. Translation gives CSARLAQPDTQYF.

The sample holds a few counts of this clonotype. The chain employs TRBV4-2 and TRBJ2-5; possible D gene TRBD2, 6 bases. The germline CDR1 and CDR2 sequences are LGHNA and YNFKEQ. V was cut by 6 bases and J by 5 bases, with 13 bases left in between. CDR3 size: 13 residues. CDR3 sequence (DNA): TGTGCCAGCAGTCGGGACTTGAGTGAGACCCAGTACTTC. It codes for CASSRDLSETQYF.

The rearrangement uses TRBV25-1 and TRBJ1-4, with D possibly TRBD1 on 6 matching bases. The V gene lost 0 bases and the J gene lost 8 bases, with 16 bases spanning the gap. CDR3 length: 16 residues. Germline CDR1 reads MGHDK; CDR2 reads SYGVNS. CDR3 sequence (DNA): TGTGCCAGCAGTGAATATTGGGGGCAGGGAAGGGAAAAACTGTTTTTT. It yields the protein CASSEYWGQGREKLFF.

This chain uses TRBV7-2 with TRBJ2-1; weak D call: TRBD2 (5 bases). CDR1 SGHTA and CDR2 FQGNSA come from the germline V gene. The CDR3 spans 15 residues. V was trimmed by 6 bases and J by 2 bases, leaving 14 bases between them. CDR3 in DNA: TGTGCCAGCAGGCCCCATGGGAGCGCCTACAATGAGCAGTTCTTC. This sequence encodes CASRPHGSAYNEQFF.

This clonotype was seen only a few times. J is TRBJ1-2 and V is TRBV6-2 or TRBV6-3, with TRBD1 matching 8 bases. CDR3 length: 14 residues. CDR1 and CDR2 from the germline V gene are MNHEY and SVGEGT. Unmatched junction bases numbered 2, after V lost 2 bases and J lost 3 bases. CDR3: CASSYAGGDYGYTF. Here the CDR3 DNA reads TGTGCCAGCAGTTACGCAGGGGGCGACTATGGCTACACCTTC.

The chain has TRBV7-6 and TRBJ2-5; 7 bases fit TRBD2. V lost 5 bases, J lost 2 bases, and 23 bases stayed unmatched. Germline V gene sequence: CDR1 SGHVS, CDR2 FNYEAQ. The CDR3 totals 20 residues. CDR3 sequence: CASSTATRDQGRERQETQYF. For the CDR3, the DNA is TGTGCCAGCAGCACCGCCACCCGGGACCAAGGGCGGGAGAGGCAAGAGACCCAGTACTTC.